This TCR beta chain emerged from a study of T cell changes during pregnancy in multiple sclerosis. Trimming removed 5 bases from V and 5 bases from J; junction bases left unmatched: 4. Per the germline V gene, CDR1 is SGHAT and CDR2 is FQNNGV. This CDR3 has 14 amino acids. Using immunoSEQ multiplex PCR, the repertoire was profiled, and TCRdb retains in-frame clones only, with some absent. Among around 59,000 clones, 90% to 95% were seen once, and the ten largest hold roughly 0.76%. The chain uses TRBV11-2 and TRBJ1-5, with 9 positions matching TRBD1. The input for sequencing was CD4+ T cells from peripheral blood mononuclear cells, taken in the first trimester of pregnancy. The receptor comes from a female donor with multiple sclerosis, enrolled in a pregnancy study. The CDR3 DNA sequence: TGTGCCAGCAGCCTAGGGACAGGGCATCAGCCCCAGCATTTT. This gives the protein CASSLGTGHQPQHF. Supplemented by reference TRBV11-2 and TRBJ1-5, the full variable domain reads EAGVAQSPRYKIIEKRQSVAFWCNPISGHATLYWYQQILGQGPKLLIQFQNNGVVDDSQLPKDRFSAERLKGVDSTLKIQPAKLEDSAVYLCASSLGTGHQPQHFGDGTRLSIL.